The next 20 T cell receptor beta chains were all read from a single sample in a study of regulatory T cells in long-lasting Graves disease. Time point defined: newly diagnosed GD, antithyroid drugs for less than 3 months. PBMC-derived RNA was used for the TCR library. Library construction for TCR beta used iRepertoire HTBI primers and Arm-PCR of CDR3 regions. MiXCR, applied by TCRdb to the multiplex PCR reads, yields one record per CDR3 protein. The sample lists hundreds of thousands of distinct CDR3 sequences, over 15% occurring once. The sequencing used peripheral blood mononuclear cells (PBMCs), collected at new diagnosis, from a patient treated with antithyroid drugs. All receptors derive from a female donor with Graves disease.

This clonotype was counted at least ten times. V and J are TRBV7-8 and TRBJ1-6, with a weak D call TRBD1 (5 bases). The CDR3 has 16 residues. V was shortened by 5 bases and J by 10 bases, with 21 bases between the two germline ends. From germline, CDR1 is SGHVS and CDR2 FQNEAQ. As DNA, the CDR3 is TGTGCCAGCAGCCCCCGAGTTTTAGGGGCGGGATCACCCCTCCACTTT. This gives the protein CASSPRVLGAGSPLHF.

This clonotype was detected many times. The CDR3 loop reads CASSQQGGSETQYF. The CDR3 coding sequence is TGTGCCAGCAGTCAACAGGGTGGAAGCGAGACCCAGTACTTC. The rearrangement joins TRBV2 to TRBJ2-5, with D perhaps matching TRBD1 (6 bases). Germline-derived CDR1 and CDR2 are SNHLY and FYNNEI. The CDR3 covers 14 residues. V lost 5 bases and J lost 5, with 15 bases in between.

Concerning this clonotype: Compared with germline, one end of the junction differs, possibly owing to a read error. This rearrangement joins TRBV9 to TRBJ1-2, with a possible D match to TRBD1 (6 bases). Germline V CDR1 and CDR2: SGDLS, YYNGEE. This CDR3 has 18 residues. CDR3 coding DNA: TGTGCCAGCAGCGTAAGTGGAACAGGGCTCCTAGCTAACTCTGGCTACACATTC. Protein sequence: CASSVSGTGLLANSGYTF.

The chain uses TRBV6-5 and TRBJ2-1; tentative D call: TRBD2 (5 bases). The germline CDR1 and CDR2 sequences are MNHEY and SVGAGI. The length of the CDR3 is 12 residues. Trimming shortened V by 2 bases and J by 9 bases, and 8 bases separated the two germline ends. CDR3 sequence (DNA): TGTGCCAGCAGTTACGGTGGGAGTGAGCAGTTCTTC. Its translation: CASSYGGSEQFF.

The J gene is TRBJ2-2, the V gene TRBV20-1, with D possibly matching TRBD1 (6 bases). Per germline, CDR1 DFQATT and CDR2 SNEGSKA (reference sequence). The CDR3 sequence is 15 residues long. V was shortened by 5 bases and J by 3 bases, with 16 bases between the two germline ends. The CDR3 DNA sequence: TGCAGTGCTTCTCGGGACACGGCGGACACCGGGGAGCTGTTTTTT. Its protein product is CSASRDTADTGELFF.

This clonotype has at least ten counts. V and J are TRBV19 and TRBJ2-5, with D hard to call. V was pared by 7 bases and J by 2 bases, with 14 bases between. The CDR3 spans 14 residues. Germline CDR1 reads LNHDA; CDR2 reads SQIVND (reference sequence). CDR3 coding DNA: TGTGCCAGTAAGCGCGGACGGACGCAAGAGACCCAGTACTTC. It codes for CASKRGRTQETQYF.

This chain connects TRBV20-1 to TRBJ1-5; no definite D call. V was shortened by 5 bases and J by 0 bases, with 11 bases between the two germline ends. CDR3 length: 14 residues. Germline V gene lookup returns CDR1 DFQATT and CDR2 SNEGSKA (reference sequence). The chain's CDR3 is CSAFNSHSNQPQHF. CDR3 nucleotide sequence: TGCAGTGCTTTTAACTCTCATAGCAATCAGCCCCAGCATTTT.

This clonotype was picked up many times. The chain combines TRBV7-2 with TRBJ1-6; 9 positions agree with TRBD1. Unmatched junction bases numbered 6, after V lost 5 bases and J lost 7 bases. CDR1 is SGHTA and CDR2 is FQGNSA in the germline V gene. This CDR3 comprises 15 residues. In DNA form, the CDR3 reads TGTGCCAGCAGCCCTGGACAGGGGCAAAATTCACCCCTCCACTTT. Protein: CASSPGQGQNSPLHF.

Many counts were recorded for this clonotype. The chain combines TRBV3-1 with TRBJ2-5; D perhaps matches TRBD1 (7 bases). Germline loops: CDR1 LGHDT, CDR2 YNNKEL (reference sequence). Trimming took off 0 bases at V and 3 bases at J, with 8 bases between the two ends. This CDR3 is built from 14 residues. Written as DNA, the CDR3 is TGTGCCAGCAGCCAAGACAGGGGGGAAGAGACCCAGTACTTC. Its protein is CASSQDRGEETQYF.

This clonotype was seen repeatedly, ten times or more. V is TRBV12-3 or TRBV12-4 and J is TRBJ2-7; D is unresolved. The CDR3 extends over 16 amino acids. V was pared by 1 base and J by 7 bases, with 20 bases between. This chain's CDR3 is CASSLGGLGPFLEQYF. In DNA form, the CDR3 reads TGTGCCAGCAGTTTAGGCGGCCTAGGTCCTTTTCTAGAGCAGTACTTC.

This clonotype was seen ten or more times. The CDR3 is CASSITRGTEAFF. The CDR3 region has the DNA TGTGCCAGTAGTATTACCCGGGGGACTGAAGCTTTCTTT. The rearrangement joins TRBV19 to TRBJ1-1; tentatively, D is TRBD1 (5 bases). Trimming removed 3 bases at V and 5 bases at J, with 10 bases between. The CDR3 extends over 13 amino acids. Germline V CDR1 and CDR2: LNHDA, SQIVND (reference sequence).

The table lists this clonotype with many counts. The chain joins TRBV9 to TRBJ2-5; D not certain. V lost 0 bases to trimming and J lost 5 bases, with 14 bases between them. This CDR3 has 15 amino acids. Germline lookup yields CDR1 SGDLS and CDR2 YYNGEE. CDR3 sequence (DNA): TGTGCCAGCAGCGTAGGCGGCTATCCAGAGGAGACCCAGTACTTC. Protein product: CASSVGGYPEETQYF.

In this sample, this clonotype turned up many times. The gene calls are TRBV19 and TRBJ1-5, with TRBD1 matching 9 bases. The CDR3 runs 12 residues. J was trimmed by 7 bases and V by 11 bases; bases with no gene match: 6. Germline loops: CDR1 LNHDA, CDR2 SQIVND (reference sequence). The CDR3 region is CAAGQGSQPQHF. CDR3 DNA sequence: TGTGCCGCGGGACAGGGCTCACAGCCCCAGCATTTT.

This clonotype was counted at least ten times. The chain links TRBV10-3 to TRBJ2-5, with D perhaps TRBD2 (5 bases). This CDR3 contains 12 residues. V was cut by 10 bases and J by 4 bases, with 13 bases left in between. CDR1 ENHRY and CDR2 SYGVKD come from the germline V gene. The CDR3 DNA follows: TGTGCCACCAGCGGCGGAGGAGAGACCCAGTACTTC. It is translated as CATSGGGETQYF.

Ten or more counts support this clonotype. J is TRBJ1-1 and V is TRBV19; 7 nucleotides match TRBD1. This CDR3 is 15 amino acids long. After removal of 7 bases from V and 4 bases from J, the junction contained 12 bases not matched to a gene. Germline CDR1 is LNHDA and CDR2 is SQIVND (reference sequence). The CDR3 reads CASKTKGAMGTEAFF. The CDR3 region has the DNA TGTGCCAGTAAGACTAAGGGGGCGATGGGCACTGAAGCTTTCTTT.

This clonotype has only a few counts. It may be a read error: a sequence one base away is much more abundant. The chain recombines TRBV28 with TRBJ2-7; no definite D call. This CDR3 is built from 13 residues. Germline CDR1 and CDR2: MDHEN and SYDVKM. V was shortened by 8 bases and J by 1 base, with 12 bases between the two germline ends. The CDR3 DNA reads as TGTGCCAGCGGTACCCCCGTTTCCTACGAGCAGTACTTC. It yields the protein CASGTPVSYEQYF.

Regarding this clonotype: A single base separates this from a much larger clone, so it may be a read error. The rearrangement joins TRBV7-2 to TRBJ2-1; the match to TRBD2 covers 7 bases. Germline loops: CDR1 SGHTA, CDR2 FQGNSA. The CDR3 sequence is 16 residues long. CDR3 sequence: CVSSPRWEGKGNERFF. The CDR3 DNA is TGTGTCAGCAGCCCCCGGTGGGAGGGAAAAGGCAATGAGCGGTTCTTC.

This clonotype was detected many times. The chain recombines TRBV2 with TRBJ1-2, with 10 bases matching TRBD1. Germline V gives CDR1 SNHLY, CDR2 FYNNEI. There are 22 residues in the CDR3. After removal of 2 bases from V and 4 bases from J, the junction contained 25 bases not matched to a gene. Here the CDR3 reads CASSESGSGRGRDRGLAYGYTF. In nucleotides, the CDR3 is TGTGCCAGCAGTGAATCAGGAAGCGGACGTGGCCGAGACAGGGGGCTGGCCTATGGCTACACCTTC. Using reference TRBV2 and TRBJ1-2 for the parts outside the CDR3, the full variable domain is EPEVTQTPSHQVTQMGQEVILRCVPISNHLYFYWYRQILGQKVEFLVSFYNNEISEKSEIFDDQFSVERPDGSNFTLKIRSTKLEDSAMYFCASSESGSGRGRDRGLAYGYTFGSGTRLTVV.

The CDR3 protein is CASSLLTGVIGKDYGYTF. CDR3 sequence (DNA): TGTGCCAGCTCACTTCTGACAGGGGTCATTGGGAAGGACTATGGCTACACCTTC. The chain recombines TRBV18 with TRBJ1-2; 8 nucleotides match TRBD1. The V segment lost 4 bases and the J segment 3 bases; nucleotides outside the gene matches: 16. The CDR3 is 18 residues long. Germline CDR1 reads KGHSH; CDR2 reads LQKENI.

The chain has TRBV27 and TRBJ1-4, with TRBD1 as a possible D gene (5 bases). Germline lookup yields CDR1 MNHEY and CDR2 SMNVEV (reference sequence). V was cut by 4 bases and J by 2 bases, with 8 bases left in between. This CDR3 is 14 amino acids long. The CDR3 spells CASSWRGTNEKLFF. The DNA of the CDR3 is TGTGCCAGCAGTTGGCGGGGGACTAATGAAAAACTGTTTTTT.